A selection of T cell receptor beta chains follows, all from one sample in a study of blood T cell repertoires in COVID-19. The table came from immunoSEQ multiplex PCR; TCRdb's copy has only in-frame clones and leaves some out. The table has fewer than 250,000 clones, roughly 84% seen once. The sequenced sample was peripheral blood. Source of these receptors: an elderly woman with COVID-19, enrolled during active disease. Each CDR3 is given with its conserved first and last residue. D genes are given only for firm matches. Not every row has a clone size; where given, it reads once, few, many or a size class.

J: TRBJ2-3; size: NA; D: NA; V: TRBV10-2; DNA: TGCGCCAGCTCCGCCACGACTAGTATGAGCACAGATACGCAGTATTTT; CDR3: CASSATTSMSTDTQYF
J: TRBJ1-6; size: NA; D: NA; V: TRBV19; DNA: TGTGCCAGTACCGAGGGGGGGGTTGGATCACCCCTCCACTTT; CDR3: CASTEGGVGSPLHF
J: TRBJ1-2; size: few; D: NA; V: TRBV2; DNA: TGTGCCAGCAAGGAATGGCAGGGCACTAACTATGGCTACACCTTC; CDR3: CASKEWQGTNYGYTF
J: TRBJ1-5; size: NA; D: TRBD1; V: TRBV2; DNA: TGTGCCAGCCTCCGCGACAGGGGGCTTAGCAATCAGCCCCAGCATTTT; CDR3: CASLRDRGLSNQPQHF
J: TRBJ2-3; size: NA; D: TRBD2; V: TRBV27; DNA: TGTGCCAGCAGTCCTCTGAGCGGGGGGACACTTAGAGATACGCAGTATTTT; CDR3: CASSPLSGGTLRDTQYF
J: TRBJ1-1; size: few; D: TRBD1; V: TRBV10-3; DNA: TGTGCCATCCAAGGGGGCGCGGAGAACACTGAAGCTTTCTTT; CDR3: CAIQGGAENTEAFF
J: TRBJ1-1; size: NA; D: NA; V: TRBV7-2; DNA: TGTGCCAGCAGCCAGGACAGCATGAACACTGAAGCTTTCTTT; CDR3: CASSQDSMNTEAFF
J: TRBJ1-5; size: NA; D: NA; V: TRBV19; DNA: TGTGCCAGTAGCGACTTTGGACAGTTCAATCAGCCCCAGCATTTT; CDR3: CASSDFGQFNQPQHF
J: TRBJ1-2; size: NA; D: NA; V: TRBV2; DNA: TGTGCCAGCAGTGCGAACACAGAGAGCTATGGCTACACCTTC; CDR3: CASSANTESYGYTF
J: TRBJ1-5; size: NA; D: TRBD1; V: TRBV7-2; DNA: TGTGCCAGCAGCCTCGGACAGGGAGGGATGCCCCAGCATTTT; CDR3: CASSLGQGGMPQHF
J: TRBJ1-2; size: NA; D: TRBD1; V: TRBV6-6; DNA: TGTGCCAGCAGTACCCGGGACAGCCTCTATGGCTACACCTTC; CDR3: CASSTRDSLYGYTF